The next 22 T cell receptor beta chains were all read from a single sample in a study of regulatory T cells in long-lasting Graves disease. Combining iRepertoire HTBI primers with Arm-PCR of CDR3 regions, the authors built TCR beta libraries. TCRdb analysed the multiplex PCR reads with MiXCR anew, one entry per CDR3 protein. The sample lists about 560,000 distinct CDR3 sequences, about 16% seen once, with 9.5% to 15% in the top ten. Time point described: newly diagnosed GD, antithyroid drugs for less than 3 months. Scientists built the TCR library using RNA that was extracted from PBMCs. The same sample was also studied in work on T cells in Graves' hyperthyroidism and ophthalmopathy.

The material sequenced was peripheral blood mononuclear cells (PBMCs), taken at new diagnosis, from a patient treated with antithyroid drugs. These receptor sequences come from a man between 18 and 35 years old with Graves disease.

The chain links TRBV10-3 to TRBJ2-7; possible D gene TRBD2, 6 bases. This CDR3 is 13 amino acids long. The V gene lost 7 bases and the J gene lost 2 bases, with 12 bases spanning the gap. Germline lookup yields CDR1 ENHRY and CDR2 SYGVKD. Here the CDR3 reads CAIKGSGTYEQYF. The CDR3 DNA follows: TGTGCCATCAAAGGTAGCGGAACCTACGAGCAGTACTTC.

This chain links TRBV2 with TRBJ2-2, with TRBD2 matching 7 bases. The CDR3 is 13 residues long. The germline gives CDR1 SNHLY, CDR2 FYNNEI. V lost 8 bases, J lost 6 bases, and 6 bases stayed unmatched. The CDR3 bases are TGTGCCAGCTCCCCCGGGGGGTCCGGGGAGCTGTTTTTT. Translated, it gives CASSPGGSGELFF. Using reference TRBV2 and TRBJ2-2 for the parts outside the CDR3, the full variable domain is EPEVTQTPSHQVTQMGQEVILRCVPISNHLYFYWYRQILGQKVEFLVSFYNNEISEKSEIFDDQFSVERPDGSNFTLKIRSTKLEDSAMYFCASSPGGSGELFFGEGSRLTVL.

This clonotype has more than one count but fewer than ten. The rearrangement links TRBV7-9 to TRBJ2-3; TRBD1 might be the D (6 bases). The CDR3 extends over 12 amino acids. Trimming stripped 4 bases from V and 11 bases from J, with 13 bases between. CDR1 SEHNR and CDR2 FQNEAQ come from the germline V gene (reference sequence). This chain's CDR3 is CASSSTRGGQYF. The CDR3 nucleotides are TGTGCCAGCAGCTCAACCAGGGGTGGGCAGTATTTT.

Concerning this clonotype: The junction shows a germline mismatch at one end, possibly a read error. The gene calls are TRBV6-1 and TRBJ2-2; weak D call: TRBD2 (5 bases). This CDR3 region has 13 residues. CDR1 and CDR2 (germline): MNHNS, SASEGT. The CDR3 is CAGKYGNTGELSF. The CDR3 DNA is TGTGCCGGCAAGTACGGGAACACCGGGGAGCTGTCTTTT.

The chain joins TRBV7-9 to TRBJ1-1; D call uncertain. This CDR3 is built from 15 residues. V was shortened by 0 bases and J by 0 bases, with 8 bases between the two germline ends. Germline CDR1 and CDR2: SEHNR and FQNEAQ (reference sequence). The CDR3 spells CASSLASTVNTEAFF. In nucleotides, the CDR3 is TGTGCCAGCAGCTTAGCGAGTACAGTGAACACTGAAGCTTTCTTT. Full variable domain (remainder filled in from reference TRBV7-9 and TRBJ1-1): DTGVSQNPRHKITKRGQNVTFRCDPISEHNRLYWYRQTLGQGPEFLTYFQNEAQLEKSRLLSDRFSAERPKGSFSTLEIQRTEQGDSAMYLCASSLASTVNTEAFFGQGTRLTVV.

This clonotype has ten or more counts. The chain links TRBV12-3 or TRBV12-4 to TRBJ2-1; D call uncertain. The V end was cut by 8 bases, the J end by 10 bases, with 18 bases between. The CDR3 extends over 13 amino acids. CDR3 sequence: CASGTNRAEEQFF. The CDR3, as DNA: TGTGCCAGCGGAACCAACCGGGCGGAGGAGCAGTTCTTC.

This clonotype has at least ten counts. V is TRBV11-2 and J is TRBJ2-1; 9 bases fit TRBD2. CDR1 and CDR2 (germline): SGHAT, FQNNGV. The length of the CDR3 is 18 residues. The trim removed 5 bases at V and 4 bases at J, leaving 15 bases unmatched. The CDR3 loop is CASSRDMDLAGQYNEQFF. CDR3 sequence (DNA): TGTGCCAGCAGCCGCGACATGGACCTAGCGGGACAATACAATGAGCAGTTCTTC.

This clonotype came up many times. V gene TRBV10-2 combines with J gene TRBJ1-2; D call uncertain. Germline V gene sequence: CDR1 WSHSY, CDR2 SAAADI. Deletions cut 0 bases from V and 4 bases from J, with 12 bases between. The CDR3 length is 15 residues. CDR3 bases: TGCGCCAGCAGTGAGTCGAAATACACCGTCTATGGCTACACCTTC. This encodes CASSESKYTVYGYTF.

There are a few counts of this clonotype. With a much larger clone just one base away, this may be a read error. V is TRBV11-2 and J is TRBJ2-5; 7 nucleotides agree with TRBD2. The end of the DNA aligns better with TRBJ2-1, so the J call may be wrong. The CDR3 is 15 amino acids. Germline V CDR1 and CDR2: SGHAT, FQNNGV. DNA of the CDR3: TGTGCCAGCAGCATAGGGGTGACTAGCAACAATGAGCAGTTCTTC. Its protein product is CASSIGVTSNNEQFF.

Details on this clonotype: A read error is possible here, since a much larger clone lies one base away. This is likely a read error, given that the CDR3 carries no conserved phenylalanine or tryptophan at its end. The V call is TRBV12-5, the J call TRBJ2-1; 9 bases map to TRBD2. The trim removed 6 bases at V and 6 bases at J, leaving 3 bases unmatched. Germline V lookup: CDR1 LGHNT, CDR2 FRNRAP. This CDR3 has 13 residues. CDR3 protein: CASGLSGSNEQFS. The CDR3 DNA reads TGTGCTAGTGGCCTTAGCGGGAGCAATGAGCAGTTCTCC.

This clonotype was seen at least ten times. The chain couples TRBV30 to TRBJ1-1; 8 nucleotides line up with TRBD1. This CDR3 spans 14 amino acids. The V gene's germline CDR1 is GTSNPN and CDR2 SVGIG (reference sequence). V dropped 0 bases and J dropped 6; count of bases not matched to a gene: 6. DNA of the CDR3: TGTGCCTGGAGTGTACTGGGACAGGCCTCTGAAGCTTTCTTT. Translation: CAWSVLGQASEAFF.

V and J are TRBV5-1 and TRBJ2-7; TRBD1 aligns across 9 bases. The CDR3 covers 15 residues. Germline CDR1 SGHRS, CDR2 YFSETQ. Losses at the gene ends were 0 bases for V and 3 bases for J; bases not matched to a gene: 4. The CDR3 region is CASSLGDRDVYEQYF. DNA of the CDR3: TGCGCCAGCAGCTTGGGGGACAGGGACGTCTACGAGCAGTACTTC.

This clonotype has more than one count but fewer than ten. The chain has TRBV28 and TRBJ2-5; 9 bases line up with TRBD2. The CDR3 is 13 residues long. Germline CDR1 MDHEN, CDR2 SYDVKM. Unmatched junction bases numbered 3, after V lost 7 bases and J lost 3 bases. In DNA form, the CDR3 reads TGTGCCAGCAACAGCGGGAGGAAAGAGACCCAGTACTTC. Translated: CASNSGRKETQYF.

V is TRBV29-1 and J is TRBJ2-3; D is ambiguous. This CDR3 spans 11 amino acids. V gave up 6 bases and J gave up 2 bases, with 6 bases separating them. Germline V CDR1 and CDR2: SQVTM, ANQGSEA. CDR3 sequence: CSVVPTDTQYF. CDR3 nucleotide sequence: TGCAGCGTCGTGCCCACAGATACGCAGTATTTT.

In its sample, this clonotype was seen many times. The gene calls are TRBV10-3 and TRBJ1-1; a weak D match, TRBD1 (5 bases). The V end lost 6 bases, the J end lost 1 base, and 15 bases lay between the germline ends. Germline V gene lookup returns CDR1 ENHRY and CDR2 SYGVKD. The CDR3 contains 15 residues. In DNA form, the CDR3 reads TGTGCCATCAGCGACCCAGGGATGCGGAACACTGAAGCTTTCTTT. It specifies CAISDPGMRNTEAFF.

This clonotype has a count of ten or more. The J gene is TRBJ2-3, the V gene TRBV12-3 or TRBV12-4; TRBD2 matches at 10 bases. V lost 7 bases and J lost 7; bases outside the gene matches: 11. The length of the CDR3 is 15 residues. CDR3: CASTQAGGPLYTQYF. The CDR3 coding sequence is TGTGCCAGCACCCAAGCGGGAGGGCCTCTATATACGCAGTATTTT.

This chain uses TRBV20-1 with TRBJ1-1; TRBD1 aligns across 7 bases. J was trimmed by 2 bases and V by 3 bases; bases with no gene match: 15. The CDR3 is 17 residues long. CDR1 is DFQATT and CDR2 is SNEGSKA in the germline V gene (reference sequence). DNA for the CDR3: TGCAGTGCTAGGGGAGCCGTGACAGGGCATATTAACACTGAAGCTTTCTTT. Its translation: CSARGAVTGHINTEAFF.

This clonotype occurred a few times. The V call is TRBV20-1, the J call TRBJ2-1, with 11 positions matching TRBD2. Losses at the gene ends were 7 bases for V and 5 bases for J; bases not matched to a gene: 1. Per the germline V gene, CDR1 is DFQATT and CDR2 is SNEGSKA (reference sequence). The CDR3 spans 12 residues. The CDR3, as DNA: TGCAGTGGACTAGCGGGAAACAATGAGCAGTTCTTC. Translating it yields CSGLAGNNEQFF.

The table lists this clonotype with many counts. CDR3 protein: CSAVRNEQFF. The CDR3, as DNA: TGCAGTGCCGTAAGGAATGAGCAGTTCTTC. The chain joins TRBV20-1 to TRBJ2-1; D is uncertain. Germline V gene data show CDR1 as DFQATT and CDR2 as SNEGSKA (reference sequence). V was cut by 6 bases and J by 7 bases, with 7 bases left in between. The CDR3 consists of 10 residues.

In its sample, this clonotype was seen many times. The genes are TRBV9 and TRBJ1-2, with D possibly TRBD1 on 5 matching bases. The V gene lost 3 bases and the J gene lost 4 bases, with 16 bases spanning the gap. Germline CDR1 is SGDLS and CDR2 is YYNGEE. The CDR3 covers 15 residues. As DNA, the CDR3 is TGTGCCAGCAGCGCGACCGGGACTTACAGCTATGGCTACACCTTC. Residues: CASSATGTYSYGYTF. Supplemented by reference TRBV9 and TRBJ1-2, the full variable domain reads DSGVTQTPKHLITATGQRVTLRCSPRSGDLSVYWYQQSLDQGLQFLIQYYNGEERAKGNILERFSAQQFPDLHSELNLSSLELGDSALYFCASSATGTYSYGYTFGSGTRLTVV.

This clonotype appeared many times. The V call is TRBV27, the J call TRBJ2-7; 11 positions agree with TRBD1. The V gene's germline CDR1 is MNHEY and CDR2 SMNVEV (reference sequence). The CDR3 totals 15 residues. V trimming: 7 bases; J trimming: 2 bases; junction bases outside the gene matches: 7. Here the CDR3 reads CASKRGQGVPYEQYF. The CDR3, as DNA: TGTGCCAGCAAAAGGGGACAGGGGGTGCCCTACGAGCAGTACTTC.

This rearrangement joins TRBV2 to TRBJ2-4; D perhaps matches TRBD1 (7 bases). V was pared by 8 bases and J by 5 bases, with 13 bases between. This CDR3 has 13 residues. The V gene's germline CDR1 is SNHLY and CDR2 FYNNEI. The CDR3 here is CASAGQSENIQYF. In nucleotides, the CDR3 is TGTGCCAGCGCGGGACAGTCAGAAAACATTCAGTACTTC.